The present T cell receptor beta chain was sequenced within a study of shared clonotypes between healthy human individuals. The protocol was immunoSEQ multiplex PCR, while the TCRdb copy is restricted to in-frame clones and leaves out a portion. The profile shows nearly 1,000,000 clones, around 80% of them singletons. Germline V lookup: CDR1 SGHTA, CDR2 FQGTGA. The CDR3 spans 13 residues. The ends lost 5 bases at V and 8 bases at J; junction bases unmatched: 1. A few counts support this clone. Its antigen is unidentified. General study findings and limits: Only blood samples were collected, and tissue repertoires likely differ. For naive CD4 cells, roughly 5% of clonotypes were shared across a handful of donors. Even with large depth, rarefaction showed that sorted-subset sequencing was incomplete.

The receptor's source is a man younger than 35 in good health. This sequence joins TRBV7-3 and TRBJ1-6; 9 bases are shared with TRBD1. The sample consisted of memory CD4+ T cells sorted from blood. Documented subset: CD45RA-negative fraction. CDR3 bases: TGTGCCAGCAGCAGGACAGGGGATTCACCCCTCCACTTT. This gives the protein CASSRTGDSPLHF. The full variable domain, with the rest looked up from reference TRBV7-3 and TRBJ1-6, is GAGVSQTPSNKVTEKGKYVELRCDPISGHTALYWYRQSLGQGPEFLIYFQGTGAADDSGLPNDRFFAVRPEGSVSTLKIQRTERGDSAVYLCASSRTGDSPLHFGNGTRLTVT.